Given below is one T cell receptor (beta chain) in context. V lost 0 bases, J lost 1 base, and 15 bases lay in between. In germline, CDR1 is LGHNA, CDR2 YNFKEQ. The CDR3 is made up of 17 amino acids. Using immunoSEQ multiplex PCR, the repertoire was profiled, and TCRdb retains in-frame clones only, with some absent. The sample holds 70,000 to 85,000 clones, around 95% seen once. The sample belongs to a study of technical replicates of blood from a few donors. This sequence originates from a human donor in good health. V is TRBV4-2 and J is TRBJ1-1; the D gene is possibly TRBD1 (5 bases). Sequenced material: T cells isolated from PBMCs. The CDR3 DNA reads as TGTGCCAGCAGCCAAGAGTCGGGGGGAGGAGCGAACACTGAAGCTTTCTTT. Amino acid sequence: CASSQESGGGANTEAFF.